The entry that follows covers one T cell receptor (beta chain) sequence. The data were taken from a study of cytomegalovirus exposure and HLA in healthy donors. J gave up 9 bases and V 7 bases, and 6 bases lay outside the gene matches. Looked up from germline, CDR1 is WSHSY and CDR2 is SAAADI. The CDR3 is made up of 13 amino acids. Use of 60 Vbeta and 13 Jbeta primers characterized the PCR. Produced via immunoSEQ multiplex PCR; TCRdb's table is partial and in-frame only. The data contain 110,000 to 150,000 clones, 55% to 85% of them singletons. The sample consisted of PBMCs. The receptor was derived from a man in his forties or fifties in good health and CMV-seronegative. The V gene is TRBV10-2, the J gene TRBJ2-1; TRBD2 matches at 10 bases. This chain's CDR3 is CASTGTSVGEQFF. CDR3 nucleotide sequence: TGCGCCAGCACCGGGACTAGCGTGGGTGAGCAGTTCTTC.